Presented here are 6 T cell receptor beta chains from one specimen sequenced in a study of cytomegalovirus exposure and HLA in healthy donors. Primers for the PCR totalled 60 Vbeta and 13 Jbeta. The protocol was immunoSEQ multiplex PCR, while the TCRdb copy is restricted to in-frame clones and leaves out a portion. The sample yields some 190,000 clones, approximately 81% seen once. The sequenced sample consisted of PBMCs. These receptors all stem from a boy between 2 and 10 years old in good health and CMV-seronegative.

The chain carries TRBV15 and TRBJ2-7; D is perhaps TRBD1 (7 bases). CDR1 is LNHNV, CDR2 YYDKDF, per germline (reference sequence). Trimming shortened V by 0 bases and J by 5 bases, and 14 bases separated the two germline ends. This CDR3 spans 15 amino acids. CDR3 sequence (DNA): TGTGCCACCAGCAGAGATCAGGGGGGTAGGGACGAGCAGTACTTC. It specifies CATSRDQGGRDEQYF. The variable domain in full, with the rest retrieved from reference TRBV15 and TRBJ2-7, is DAMVIQNPRYQVTQFGKPVTLSCSQTLNHNVMYWYQQKSSQAPKLLFHYYDKDFNNEADTPDNFQSRRPNTSFCFLDIRSPGLGDTAMYLCATSRDQGGRDEQYFGPGTRLTVT.

This clone turned up a few times. This sequence joins TRBV27 and TRBJ1-3, with D unclear. The V end was cut by 6 bases, the J end by 2 bases, with 8 bases between. Per the germline V gene, CDR1 is MNHEY and CDR2 is SMNVEV (reference sequence). The CDR3 spans 13 residues. The CDR3 sequence: CASSRGTGNTIYF. In DNA form, the CDR3 reads TGTGCCAGCAGCCGCGGGACTGGAAACACCATATATTTT.

This clone was seen only a few times. The chain recombines TRBV11-2 with TRBJ1-1; D is unresolved. This CDR3 region has 14 residues. The V and J ends lost 0 bases and 2 bases respectively, with 7 bases between them. CDR1 SGHAT and CDR2 FQNNGV come from the germline V gene. The CDR3 reads CASSLDLLNTEAFF. The CDR3 DNA follows: TGTGCCAGCAGCTTAGACCTTCTAAACACTGAAGCTTTCTTT. The variable domain in full, completed from reference TRBV11-2 and TRBJ1-1, reads EAGVAQSPRYKIIEKRQSVAFWCNPISGHATLYWYQQILGQGPKLLIQFQNNGVVDDSQLPKDRFSAERLKGVDSTLKIQPAKLEDSAVYLCASSLDLLNTEAFFGQGTRLTVV.

This chain links TRBV19 with TRBJ1-2; tentative D call: TRBD1 (5 bases). The CDR3 has 12 amino acids. The V gene's germline CDR1 is LNHDA and CDR2 SQIVND (reference sequence). Trimming shortened V by 6 bases and J by 4 bases, and 9 bases separated the two germline ends. CDR3 nucleotide sequence: TGTGCCAGTAGCCCGGGGGTCTATGGCTACACCTTC. Its protein product is CASSPGVYGYTF.

This chain links TRBV2 with TRBJ2-2, with D possibly TRBD1 on 6 matching bases. CDR3 length: 13 residues. Germline lookup yields CDR1 SNHLY and CDR2 FYNNEI. Trimming pared 6 bases from V and 7 bases from J, leaving 12 bases between. This chain's CDR3 is CASRQGPVGELFF. The CDR3, as DNA: TGTGCCAGCAGACAGGGTCCGGTCGGGGAGCTGTTTTTT.

V usage is TRBV10-3 and J usage is TRBJ1-6; 11 nucleotides match TRBD1. Germline CDR1 and CDR2: ENHRY and SYGVKD. The CDR3 has 16 residues. The J segment lost 7 bases and the V segment lost 0 bases, leaving 2 bases of the junction unmatched. CDR3 amino acids: CAISESDRGPNSPLHF. The CDR3, as DNA: TGTGCCATCAGTGAGTCGGACAGGGGGCCCAATTCACCCCTCCACTTT.